A single sample gave rise to the 23 T cell receptor beta chains below, sequenced in a study of cytomegalovirus exposure and HLA in healthy donors. The PCR employed 60 Vbeta primers together with 13 Jbeta primers. The assay was immunoSEQ multiplex PCR, and TCRdb's table has in-frame clones only and misses some. The sample lists approximately 130,000 clones, around 70% occurring once. The sample taken for sequencing was PBMCs. The receptors come from a man in his thirties or forties in good health and CMV-seronegative.

The V call is TRBV5-6, the J call TRBJ1-2; 7 positions agree with TRBD1. This CDR3 region has 13 residues. CDR1 and CDR2 from the germline V gene are SGHDT and YYEEEE. The V and J ends lost 4 bases and 7 bases, in that order; junction bases with no gene match: 7. The CDR3 protein is CASSLTGMGGYTF. CDR3 coding DNA: TGTGCCAGCAGCCTGACAGGGATGGGTGGCTACACCTTC.

V usage is TRBV6-5 and J usage is TRBJ1-2; 7 nucleotides line up with TRBD1. The CDR3 extends over 13 amino acids. The germline gives CDR1 MNHEY, CDR2 SVGAGI. The V and J ends lost 6 bases and 4 bases, in that order; junction bases with no gene match: 5. CDR3 DNA: TGTGCCAGCAGGAACGGGACAGTCTATGGCTACACCTTC. This gives the protein CASRNGTVYGYTF.

The V and J genes are TRBV14 and TRBJ2-1; TRBD2 agrees at 8 bases. The junction had 6 bases not matched to a gene; V was cut back by 0 bases and J by 5 bases. The CDR3 covers 16 residues. Per germline, CDR1 SGHDN and CDR2 FVKESK. The CDR3 DNA follows: TGTGCCAGCAGCCAAGACGGGACTAGGTTTAACAATGAGCAGTTCTTC. Amino acids: CASSQDGTRFNNEQFF.

The chain employs TRBV5-1 and TRBJ1-1, with TRBD1 matching over 10 bases. The germline gives CDR1 SGHRS, CDR2 YFSETQ. V trimming: 4 bases; J trimming: 4 bases; junction bases outside the gene matches: 13. The CDR3 runs 17 residues. CDR3 amino acids: CASSLGRDRGRGTEAFF. CDR3 sequence (DNA): TGCGCCAGCAGCCTGGGGCGGGACAGGGGAAGGGGCACTGAAGCTTTCTTT.

CDR3 in amino acids: CASNRDRGQFGNQPQHF. For the CDR3, the DNA is TGTGCCAGCAACCGGGACAGGGGGCAGTTCGGCAATCAGCCCCAGCATTTT. The gene calls are TRBV2 and TRBJ1-5; 12 bases line up with TRBD1. Germline values: CDR1 SNHLY, CDR2 FYNNEI. V lost 7 bases, J lost 2 bases, and 9 bases stayed unmatched. This CDR3 is built from 17 residues. Full variable domain (remainder filled in from reference TRBV2 and TRBJ1-5): EPEVTQTPSHQVTQMGQEVILRCVPISNHLYFYWYRQILGQKVEFLVSFYNNEISEKSEIFDDQFSVERPDGSNFTLKIRSTKLEDSAMYFCASNRDRGQFGNQPQHFGDGTRLSIL.

The chain is built from TRBV2 and TRBJ2-7, with 9 bases fitting TRBD1. V lost 6 bases, J lost 6 bases, and 9 bases stayed unmatched. Germline CDR1 reads SNHLY; CDR2 reads FYNNEI. CDR3 size: 14 residues. This CDR3 is CASRLDRGKAEQYF. For the CDR3, the DNA is TGTGCCAGCAGACTGGACAGGGGCAAGGCCGAGCAGTACTTC.

The chain carries TRBV6-7 and TRBJ2-1; D perhaps matches TRBD2 (6 bases). TRBV6-7 is an ORF; its function is uncertain. Between the trimmed V and J ends, which lost 8 bases and 8 bases, there was a span of 19 bases. The CDR3 contains 14 residues. The CDR3 sequence is CASRGGTARDEQFF. The CDR3 bases are TGTGCCAGCCGGGGCGGGACCGCTCGGGATGAGCAGTTCTTC.

This clone was counted only a few times. V and J are TRBV10-2 and TRBJ2-6; maybe TRBD1 (6 bases). CDR1 and CDR2 (germline): WSHSY, SAAADI. V dropped 6 bases and J dropped 2 bases, with 20 bases sitting between them. The CDR3 extends over 18 amino acids. CDR3 DNA sequence: TGCGCCAGCAGCTCGCCGGGACACCAACTTCCTGGGGCCAACGTCCTGACTTTC. Amino acid sequence: CASSSPGHQLPGANVLTF.

As for this clone: The same CDR3 is also encoded by other DNA sequences in this sample. The rearrangement uses TRBV6-5 and TRBJ1-1; D gene ambiguous. Germline V lookup: CDR1 MNHEY, CDR2 SVGAGI. The CDR3 extends over 14 amino acids. Trimming stripped 0 bases from V and 1 base from J, with 6 bases between. This chain's CDR3 is CASSYSAGNTEAFF. CDR3 in DNA: TGTGCCAGCAGTTACTCGGCGGGGAACACTGAAGCTTTCTTT.

V is TRBV4-2 and J is TRBJ1-6, with TRBD1 matching 7 bases. The CDR3 runs 15 residues. V dropped 3 bases and J dropped 8; count of bases not matched to a gene: 7. Germline V gene sequence: CDR1 LGHNA, CDR2 YNFKEQ. CDR3 protein: CASSQAGTADSPLHF. Written as DNA, the CDR3 is TGTGCCAGCAGCCAGGCCGGGACAGCAGATTCACCCCTCCACTTT.

CDR3 amino acids: CASSRRGAYEQYF. CDR3 nucleotide sequence: TGTGCCAGCAGCCGCAGGGGAGCCTACGAGCAGTACTTC. The rearrangement links TRBV11-2 to TRBJ2-7; possible D gene TRBD1, 6 bases. The CDR3 runs to 13 residues. The germline V and J ends were trimmed by 5 bases and 2 bases, with 10 bases remaining between them. Germline V lookup: CDR1 SGHAT, CDR2 FQNNGV.

This clone was observed once. The J gene is TRBJ2-7, the V gene TRBV28; 7 bases agree with TRBD1. V dropped 5 bases and J dropped 2; count of bases not matched to a gene: 12. CDR3 length: 16 amino acids. CDR1 and CDR2 (germline): MDHEN, SYDVKM. The CDR3 sequence: CASSLRQGYPPYEQYF. Here the CDR3 DNA reads TGTGCCAGCAGTCTACGACAGGGCTATCCCCCCTACGAGCAGTACTTC. Complete variable domain (other parts from reference TRBV28 and TRBJ2-7): DVKVTQSSRYLVKRTGEKVFLECVQDMDHENMFWYRQDPGLGLRLIYFSYDVKMKEKGDIPEGYSVSREKKERFSLILESASTNQTSMYLCASSLRQGYPPYEQYFGPGTRLTVT.

The chain joins TRBV28 to TRBJ1-1; D not resolved. V lost 2 bases and J 8 bases, leaving 15 bases between the germline ends. Germline lookup yields CDR1 MDHEN and CDR2 SYDVKM. This CDR3 is 14 amino acids long. CDR3 sequence: CASSLIVGGPEAFF. The CDR3 DNA is TGTGCCAGCAGTTTAATTGTGGGAGGCCCGGAAGCTTTCTTT.

The chain has TRBV19 and TRBJ1-4, with TRBD1 as a possible D gene (5 bases). The germline gives CDR1 LNHDA, CDR2 SQIVND (reference sequence). V was pared by 5 bases and J by 5 bases, with 12 bases between. The CDR3 has 14 residues. The CDR3, as DNA: TGTGCCAGTAGTCCCATTCAGGGAAATGAAAAACTGTTTTTT. The encoded protein is CASSPIQGNEKLFF. Full variable domain (outside the CDR3, taken from reference TRBV19 and TRBJ1-4): DGGITQSPKYLFRKEGQNVTLSCEQNLNHDAMYWYRQDPGQGLRLIYYSQIVNDFQKGDIAEGYSVSREKKESFPLTVTSAQKNPTAFYLCASSPIQGNEKLFFGSGTQLSVL.

The J gene is TRBJ1-1, the V gene TRBV28; D call uncertain. Germline loops: CDR1 MDHEN, CDR2 SYDVKM. Trimming shortened V by 6 bases and J by 6 bases, and 14 bases separated the two germline ends. CDR3 size: 13 residues. CDR3 in DNA: TGTGCCAGCAGCTCTCGGGATTTTGCTGAAGCTTTCTTT. Residues: CASSSRDFAEAFF.

The chain employs TRBV6-4 and TRBJ2-2, with 9 bases fitting TRBD1. Per the germline V gene, CDR1 is MRHNA and CDR2 is SNTAGT. The junction had 13 bases not matched to a gene; V was cut back by 6 bases and J by 5 bases. There are 17 residues in the CDR3. The CDR3 sequence: CASSRFTGTGKTGELFF. Written as DNA, the CDR3 is TGTGCCAGCAGCAGATTTACCGGGACAGGGAAAACCGGGGAGCTGTTTTTT.

This rearrangement joins TRBV28 to TRBJ2-7; D is undetermined. The CDR3 is 11 amino acids. Germline CDR1 MDHEN, CDR2 SYDVKM. V lost 6 bases to trimming and J lost 4 bases, with 7 bases between them. The CDR3 sequence is CASSPHYEQYF. The CDR3 DNA follows: TGTGCCAGCAGCCCCCATTACGAGCAGTACTTC.

The genes are TRBV25-1 and TRBJ2-1; 7 bases map to TRBD1. J was trimmed by 3 bases and V by 5 bases; bases with no gene match: 10. The germline V gene encodes CDR1 MGHDK and CDR2 SYGVNS. This CDR3 has 16 residues. The CDR3 loop reads CASSPMTGKNYNEQFF. Here the CDR3 DNA reads TGTGCCAGCAGTCCCATGACAGGGAAGAACTACAATGAGCAGTTCTTC.

The chain recombines TRBV2 with TRBJ1-4; 9 bases align to TRBD1. The V gene's germline CDR1 is SNHLY and CDR2 FYNNEI. This CDR3 is 14 amino acids long. With V trimmed by 3 bases and J by 6 bases, 2 bases remained unmatched. The chain's CDR3 is CASSEGTGYEKLFF. CDR3 coding DNA: TGTGCCAGCAGTGAGGGGACAGGGTATGAAAAACTGTTTTTT. Filled out from reference TRBV2 and TRBJ1-4, the complete variable domain reads EPEVTQTPSHQVTQMGQEVILRCVPISNHLYFYWYRQILGQKVEFLVSFYNNEISEKSEIFDDQFSVERPDGSNFTLKIRSTKLEDSAMYFCASSEGTGYEKLFFGSGTQLSVL.

V is TRBV7-6 and J is TRBJ1-1; no clear D gene. The CDR3 is 13 residues long. The germline V gene has CDR1 SGHVS and CDR2 FNYEAQ. V lost 1 base, J lost 4 bases, and 7 bases lay in between. Here the CDR3 DNA reads TGTGCCAGCAGCTTAGAAACAGCCACTGAAGCTTTCTTT. Residues: CASSLETATEAFF.

This clone is a singleton in its sample. The CDR3: CASSLTTGNTEAFF. DNA for the CDR3: TGTGCCAGCAGTTTGACGACAGGGAACACTGAAGCTTTCTTT. J is TRBJ1-1 and V is TRBV28; perhaps TRBD1 as D (6 bases). The germline V and J ends were trimmed by 3 bases and 1 base, with 9 bases remaining between them. The CDR3 covers 14 residues. The germline V gene encodes CDR1 MDHEN and CDR2 SYDVKM.

This chain connects TRBV7-2 to TRBJ1-1, with D possibly being TRBD1 (5 bases). Germline CDR1 SGHTA, CDR2 FQGNSA. This CDR3 has 16 residues. Trimming removed 5 bases from V and 0 bases from J, with 16 bases in between. CDR3 sequence: CASSQDAGPLNTEAFF. CDR3 DNA sequence: TGTGCCAGCAGCCAGGACGCGGGACCTCTGAACACTGAAGCTTTCTTT.

This clone was picked up a small number of times. Sequence at one end of the junction differs from germline and may be a read error. DNA of the CDR3: TGTGCCATGAGTGGACTAGCTTACAATGAGCAGTTCTTC. This codes for CAMSGLAYNEQFF. The chain joins TRBV10-3 to TRBJ2-1; 8 bases line up with TRBD2. The CDR3 has 13 residues. The germline V gene encodes CDR1 ENHRY and CDR2 SYGVKD.